This entry lists 20 T cell receptor beta chains sequenced from one sample in a study of cytomegalovirus exposure and HLA in healthy donors. Researchers ran the PCR with 60 Vbeta and 13 Jbeta primers. Only in-frame clones appear in the TCRdb table, and some are missing; sequencing was by immunoSEQ multiplex PCR. The table has around 100,000 clones, approximately 74% seen once; the top ten hold around 1.9%. Sequencing was performed on PBMCs. The receptors shown here come from a middle-aged woman in good health and CMV-seronegative.

This rearrangement joins TRBV4-2 to TRBJ2-1; 7 nucleotides align to TRBD1. The CDR3 covers 17 residues. From germline, CDR1 is LGHNA and CDR2 YNFKEQ. V lost 0 bases and J lost 0; bases outside the gene matches: 5. For the CDR3, the DNA is TGTGCCAGCAGCCAAGATCGGGCAGGGGGCTCCTACAATGAGCAGTTCTTC. Translation gives CASSQDRAGGSYNEQFF.

The chain employs TRBV7-8 and TRBJ1-1; no reliable D call. Germline V gene lookup returns CDR1 SGHVS and CDR2 FQNEAQ. The CDR3 is 14 residues long. V lost 1 base to trimming and J lost 5 bases, with 11 bases between them. CDR3 region: CASSLGGPGTEAFF. CDR3 DNA sequence: TGTGCCAGCAGCTTAGGTGGGCCGGGGACTGAAGCTTTCTTT.

The J gene is TRBJ2-7, the V gene TRBV4-1; 12 bases line up with TRBD2. Looked up from germline, CDR1 is MGHRA and CDR2 is YSYEKL. This CDR3 is 17 amino acids long. Trimming cost V 1 base and J 1 base; bases outside gene matches: 5. Written as DNA, the CDR3 is TGCGCCAGCAGCCAAGGACTAGCGGGGGCGAATTCCTACGAGCAGTACTTC. This sequence encodes CASSQGLAGANSYEQYF.

This clone was observed a handful of times. V and J are TRBV11-2 and TRBJ2-1; 7 nucleotides agree with TRBD2. This CDR3 has 14 amino acids. Germline CDR1 and CDR2: SGHAT and FQNNGV. Trimming took 3 bases from V and 7 from J; bases not matched to a gene: 6. The CDR3 spells CASSFRGEWNEQFF. Here the CDR3 DNA reads TGTGCCAGCAGCTTTCGGGGGGAATGGAATGAGCAGTTCTTC.

The chain combines TRBV7-9 with TRBJ2-7; TRBD2 is a possible D gene (6 bases). This CDR3 contains 14 residues. CDR1 is SEHNR and CDR2 is FQNEAQ in the germline V gene (reference sequence). The V end was cut by 5 bases, the J end by 6 bases, with 17 bases between. CDR3 region: CASSPTARGSEQYF. The DNA of the CDR3 is TGTGCCAGCAGCCCTACGGCGCGGGGCTCCGAGCAGTACTTC.

The count of this clone is one. The chain uses TRBV7-8 and TRBJ2-1; D gene ambiguous. Germline-derived CDR1 and CDR2 are SGHVS and FQNEAQ. V dropped 5 bases and J dropped 2 bases, with 19 bases sitting between them. CDR3 length: 17 amino acids. CDR3 loop: CASSVTLSGQTYNEQFF. The CDR3 bases are TGTGCCAGCAGCGTAACCCTCTCGGGTCAGACCTACAATGAGCAGTTCTTC.

The rearrangement uses TRBV5-1 and TRBJ1-4; no definite D call. Between the trimmed V and J ends, which lost 5 bases and 3 bases, there was a span of 14 bases. The CDR3 contains 15 residues. Germline-derived CDR1 and CDR2 are SGHRS and YFSETQ. The CDR3 coding sequence is TGCGCCAGCAGTACCGTAGGGAGGGCTAATGAAAAACTGTTTTTT. It is translated as CASSTVGRANEKLFF.

The chain is built from TRBV7-2 and TRBJ2-7; D is perhaps TRBD2 (6 bases). The V gene lost 1 base and the J gene lost 2 bases, with 12 bases spanning the gap. This CDR3 region has 15 residues. Germline CDR1 is SGHTA and CDR2 is FQGNSA. The CDR3 sequence: CASSLVAGFTYEQYF. CDR3 DNA: TGTGCCAGCAGCTTAGTGGCGGGATTCACCTACGAGCAGTACTTC.

The rearrangement uses TRBV11-2 and TRBJ1-2; 7 bases fit TRBD1. Unmatched junction bases numbered 9, after V lost 4 bases and J lost 4 bases. Germline loops: CDR1 SGHAT, CDR2 FQNNGV. The CDR3 loop spans 15 amino acids. Here the CDR3 reads CASSSSDTGVYGYTF. The CDR3 DNA reads as TGTGCCAGCAGCTCGTCAGACACAGGGGTCTATGGCTACACCTTC.

The gene calls are TRBV14 and TRBJ2-7; D might be TRBD2 (6 bases). Germline V lookup: CDR1 SGHDN, CDR2 FVKESK. Trimming removed 1 base from V and 5 bases from J, with 12 bases in between. The CDR3 covers 14 residues. The CDR3 sequence: CASSQVRLANEQYF. DNA of the CDR3: TGTGCCAGCAGCCAAGTCCGGCTAGCGAACGAGCAGTACTTC.

The rearrangement uses TRBV7-6 and TRBJ2-1, with 9 bases matching TRBD1. Trimming removed 1 base from V and 6 bases from J; junction bases left unmatched: 4. There are 15 residues in the CDR3. CDR1 is SGHVS, CDR2 FNYEAQ, per germline. The CDR3 DNA is TGTGCCAGCAGCTTAGAGGGACAGGGTTTCAATGAGCAGTTCTTC. Translated: CASSLEGQGFNEQFF.

The gene calls are TRBV7-2 and TRBJ2-7, with 7 bases lining up with TRBD2. Germline V gives CDR1 SGHTA, CDR2 FQGNSA. This CDR3 contains 15 residues. The V gene end was trimmed by 1 base and the J gene end by 0 bases; junction bases not matched to a gene: 3. CDR3 in amino acids: CASSLGSGRSYEQYF. The CDR3 bases are TGTGCCAGCAGCTTAGGTAGCGGGCGCTCCTACGAGCAGTACTTC.

This sequence joins TRBV6-4 and TRBJ2-3; tentative D call: TRBD2 (6 bases). CDR3 size: 15 residues. In germline, CDR1 is MRHNA, CDR2 SNTAGT. Trimming took 3 bases from V and 3 from J, leaving 13 bases between them. The CDR3: CASSERGSGTDTQYF. CDR3 bases: TGTGCCAGCAGTGAGCGGGGATCAGGGACAGATACGCAGTATTTT.

This chain connects TRBV2 to TRBJ2-3; D is perhaps TRBD1 (6 bases). Looked up from germline, CDR1 is SNHLY and CDR2 is FYNNEI. This CDR3 has 15 residues. Trimming took off 1 base at V and 0 bases at J, with 8 bases between the two ends. The CDR3 DNA reads TGTGCCAGCAGTGAAGGGGGGCCTAGCACAGATACGCAGTATTTT. Translating gives CASSEGGPSTDTQYF.

V and J are TRBV2 and TRBJ2-3; D perhaps matches TRBD2 (6 bases). The CDR3 loop spans 14 amino acids. The V end lost 5 bases, the J end lost 0 bases, and 9 bases lay between the germline ends. The germline V gene encodes CDR1 SNHLY and CDR2 FYNNEI. Here the CDR3 DNA reads TGTGCCAGCAGTAGGCTAGCGAGCACAGATACGCAGTATTTT. This encodes CASSRLASTDTQYF. The entire variable domain, with the rest obtained from reference TRBV2 and TRBJ2-3, is as follows: EPEVTQTPSHQVTQMGQEVILRCVPISNHLYFYWYRQILGQKVEFLVSFYNNEISEKSEIFDDQFSVERPDGSNFTLKIRSTKLEDSAMYFCASSRLASTDTQYFGPGTRLTVL.

V is TRBV10-3 and J is TRBJ2-5, with 7 bases lining up with TRBD2. The CDR3 runs 14 residues. The germline V gene encodes CDR1 ENHRY and CDR2 SYGVKD. V shed 10 bases and J 2 bases; nucleotides not matched to a gene: 10. The chain's CDR3 is CATSPGGDQETQYF. The CDR3, as DNA: TGTGCCACCTCGCCGGGGGGTGATCAAGAGACCCAGTACTTC.

The chain combines TRBV7-2 with TRBJ2-5; D might be TRBD1 (6 bases). Germline CDR1 reads SGHTA; CDR2 reads FQGNSA. Deletions cut 1 base from V and 2 bases from J, with 8 bases between. CDR3 length equals 14 residues. The CDR3 here is CASSLVGGQETQYF. The CDR3 DNA reads TGTGCCAGCAGCTTAGTAGGGGGTCAAGAGACCCAGTACTTC.

The CDR3 DNA is TGTGCCAGCAGTTACGTAGCTTACGAGCAGTACTTC. Its translation is CASSYVAYEQYF. This chain links TRBV6-6 with TRBJ2-7; D remains ambiguous. The length of the CDR3 is 12 residues. Germline V gene lookup returns CDR1 MNHNY and CDR2 SVGAGI (reference sequence). Trimming cost V 2 bases and J 4 bases, with 6 bases left between them.

This rearrangement joins TRBV5-1 to TRBJ2-3; TRBD2 might be the D (5 bases). Germline CDR1 and CDR2: SGHRS and YFSETQ. The V end lost 5 bases, the J end lost 2 bases, and 15 bases lay between the germline ends. The CDR3 is 15 residues long. In DNA form, the CDR3 reads TGCGCCAGCAGTTATGAAACTAGAACCACAGATACGCAGTATTTT. This codes for CASSYETRTTDTQYF.

The gene calls are TRBV10-3 and TRBJ2-1; TRBD2 is a possible D gene (7 bases). Germline CDR1 reads ENHRY; CDR2 reads SYGVKD. There are 15 residues in the CDR3. V was shortened by 0 bases and J by 7 bases, with 13 bases between the two germline ends. The CDR3 DNA follows: TGTGCCATCAGTGAGTCGAGGGGGGGGTGGAATGAGCAGTTCTTC. Translating it yields CAISESRGGWNEQFF.